This entry is about one TCR beta chain. Its antigen is unknown. The data are from a study of shared clonotypes between healthy human individuals. TCRdb's table, derived via immunoSEQ multiplex PCR, lists solely in-frame clones and lacks some. The data contain 2 million to 2.5 million clones, 85% to 95% of them singletons. Study findings and constraints: Blood alone was sampled, and tissue repertoires likely differ.

CDR1 and CDR2 (germline): SGHRS, YFSETQ. The CDR3 is 14 amino acids. The junction had 5 bases not matched to a gene; V was cut back by 2 bases and J by 6 bases. Input material: naive CD4+ T cells from PBMCs. Noted subset: CD45RA+ positively selected. V and J are TRBV5-1 and TRBJ1-2; 9 nucleotides match TRBD1. This TCR came from a man younger than 35 in good health. Some clones in this sample may be carry-over from other donors' samples. CDR3 in amino acids: CASSFTGGADGYTF. CDR3 DNA: TGCGCCAGCAGCTTCACAGGGGGCGCAGATGGCTACACCTTC.